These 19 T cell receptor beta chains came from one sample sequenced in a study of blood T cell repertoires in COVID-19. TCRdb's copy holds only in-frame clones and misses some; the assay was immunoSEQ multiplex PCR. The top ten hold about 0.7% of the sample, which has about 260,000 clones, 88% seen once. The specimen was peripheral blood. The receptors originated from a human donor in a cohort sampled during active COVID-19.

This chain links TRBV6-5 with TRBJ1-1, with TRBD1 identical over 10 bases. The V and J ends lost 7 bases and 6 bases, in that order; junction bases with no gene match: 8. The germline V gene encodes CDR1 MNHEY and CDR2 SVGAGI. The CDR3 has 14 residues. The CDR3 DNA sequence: TGTGCCAGCACCACGGGACAGGGGATCGCTGAAGCTTTCTTT. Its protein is CASTTGQGIAEAFF.

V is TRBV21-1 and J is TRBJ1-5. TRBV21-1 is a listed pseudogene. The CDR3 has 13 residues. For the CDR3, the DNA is TGTGCCAGCACTTACACGGGGGATCAGCCCCAGCATTTT. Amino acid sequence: CASTYTGDQPQHF.

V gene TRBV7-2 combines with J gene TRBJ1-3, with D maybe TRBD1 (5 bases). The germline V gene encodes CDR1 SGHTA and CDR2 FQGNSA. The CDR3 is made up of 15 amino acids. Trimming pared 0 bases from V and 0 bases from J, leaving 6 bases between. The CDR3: CASSLAGGSGNTIYF. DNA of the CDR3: TGTGCCAGCAGCTTAGCGGGGGGCTCTGGAAACACCATATATTTT.

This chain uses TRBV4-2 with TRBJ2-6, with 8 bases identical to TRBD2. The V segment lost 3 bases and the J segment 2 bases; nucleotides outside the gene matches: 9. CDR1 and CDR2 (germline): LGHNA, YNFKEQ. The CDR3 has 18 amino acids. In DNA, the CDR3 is TGTGCCAGCAGCCAGCTAAGCGGGAGTCGCGCTGGGGCCAACGTCCTGACTTTC. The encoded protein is CASSQLSGSRAGANVLTF.

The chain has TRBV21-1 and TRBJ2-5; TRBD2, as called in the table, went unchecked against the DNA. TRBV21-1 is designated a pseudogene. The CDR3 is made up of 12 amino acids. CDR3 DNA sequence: TGTGCCAGCAGCAATAGAGTAGAGACCCAGTACTTC. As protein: CASSNRVETQYF.

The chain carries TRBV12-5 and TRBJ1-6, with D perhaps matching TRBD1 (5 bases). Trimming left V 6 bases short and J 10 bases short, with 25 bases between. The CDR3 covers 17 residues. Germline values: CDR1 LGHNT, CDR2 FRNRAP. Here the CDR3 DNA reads TGTGCTAGTGGCTATACGGGACTCCCATCTCCTGAGTCACCCCTCCACTTT. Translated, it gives CASGYTGLPSPESPLHF.

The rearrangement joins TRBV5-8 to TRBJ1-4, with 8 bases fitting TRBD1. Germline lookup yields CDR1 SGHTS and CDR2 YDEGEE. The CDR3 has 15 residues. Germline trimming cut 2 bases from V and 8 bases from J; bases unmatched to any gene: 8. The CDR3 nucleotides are TGTGCCAGCAGCTTTACCGGGACAGGACAGGAAAAACTGTTTTTT. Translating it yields CASSFTGTGQEKLFF.

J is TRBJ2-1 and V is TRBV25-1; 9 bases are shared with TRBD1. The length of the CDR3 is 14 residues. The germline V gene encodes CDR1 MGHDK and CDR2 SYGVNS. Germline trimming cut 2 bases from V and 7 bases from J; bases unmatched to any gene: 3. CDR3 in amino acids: CASSEDRGWNEQFF. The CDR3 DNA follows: TGTGCCAGCAGTGAAGACAGGGGGTGGAATGAGCAGTTCTTC.

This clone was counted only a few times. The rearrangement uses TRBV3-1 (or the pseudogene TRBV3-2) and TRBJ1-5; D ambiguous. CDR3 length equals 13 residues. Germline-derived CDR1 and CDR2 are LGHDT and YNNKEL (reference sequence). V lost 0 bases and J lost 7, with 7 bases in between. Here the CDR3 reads CASSQDLSQPQHF. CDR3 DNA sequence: TGTGCCAGCAGCCAAGACCTCTCCCAGCCCCAGCATTTT.

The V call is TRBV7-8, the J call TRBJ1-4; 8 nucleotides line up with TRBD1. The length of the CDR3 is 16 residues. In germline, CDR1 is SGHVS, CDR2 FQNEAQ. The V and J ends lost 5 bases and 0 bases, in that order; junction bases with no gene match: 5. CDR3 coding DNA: TGTGCCAGCAGCGTCGGACAGGGAGCAACTAATGAAAAACTGTTTTTT. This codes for CASSVGQGATNEKLFF.

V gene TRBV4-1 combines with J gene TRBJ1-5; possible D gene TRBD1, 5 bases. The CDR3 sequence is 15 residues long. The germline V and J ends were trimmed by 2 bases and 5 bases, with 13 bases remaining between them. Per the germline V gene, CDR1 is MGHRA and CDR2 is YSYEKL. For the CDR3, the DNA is TGCGCCAGCAGCCAATGGCCCCGGGGGGATCAGCCCCAGCATTTT. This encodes CASSQWPRGDQPQHF.

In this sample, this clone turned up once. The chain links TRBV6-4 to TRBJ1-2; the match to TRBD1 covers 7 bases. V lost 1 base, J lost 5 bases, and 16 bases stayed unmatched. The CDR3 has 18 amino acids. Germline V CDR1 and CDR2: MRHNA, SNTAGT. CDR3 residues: CASSDYRQGSSSGYGYTF. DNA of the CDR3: TGTGCCAGCAGTGACTATAGACAGGGTTCATCATCGGGGTATGGCTACACCTTC.

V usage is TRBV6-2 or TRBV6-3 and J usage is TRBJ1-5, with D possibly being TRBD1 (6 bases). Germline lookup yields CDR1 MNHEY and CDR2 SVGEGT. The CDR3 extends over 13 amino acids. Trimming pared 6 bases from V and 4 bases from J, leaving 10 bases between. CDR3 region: CASRPTGNQPQHF. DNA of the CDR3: TGTGCCAGCAGGCCTACAGGGAATCAGCCCCAGCATTTT.

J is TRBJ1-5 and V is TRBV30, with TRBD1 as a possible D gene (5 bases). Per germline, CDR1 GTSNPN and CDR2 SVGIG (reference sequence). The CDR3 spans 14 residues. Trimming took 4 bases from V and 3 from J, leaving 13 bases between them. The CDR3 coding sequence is TGTGCCTGGACCACCAAGGGGTTCAATCAGCCCCAGCATTTT. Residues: CAWTTKGFNQPQHF.

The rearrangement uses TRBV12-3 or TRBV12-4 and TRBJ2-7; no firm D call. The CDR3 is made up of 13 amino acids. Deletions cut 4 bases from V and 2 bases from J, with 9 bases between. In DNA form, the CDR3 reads TGTGCCAGCAGTTCAGGCGCCGCCTACGAGCAGTACTTC. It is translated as CASSSGAAYEQYF.

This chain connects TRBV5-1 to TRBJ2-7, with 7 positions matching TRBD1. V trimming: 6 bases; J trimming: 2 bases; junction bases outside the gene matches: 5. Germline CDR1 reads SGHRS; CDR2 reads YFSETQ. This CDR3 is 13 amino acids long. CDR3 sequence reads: CASKLQGTYEQYF. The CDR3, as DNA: TGCGCCAGCAAATTACAGGGGACCTACGAGCAGTACTTC.

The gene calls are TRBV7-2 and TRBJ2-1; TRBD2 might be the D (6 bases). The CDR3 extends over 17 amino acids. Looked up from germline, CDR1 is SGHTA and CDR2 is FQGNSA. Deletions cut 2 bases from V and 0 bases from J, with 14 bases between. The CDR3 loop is CASSLSLARSSYNEQFF. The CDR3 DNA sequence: TGTGCCAGCAGCTTAAGCCTAGCGCGTAGCTCCTACAATGAGCAGTTCTTC.

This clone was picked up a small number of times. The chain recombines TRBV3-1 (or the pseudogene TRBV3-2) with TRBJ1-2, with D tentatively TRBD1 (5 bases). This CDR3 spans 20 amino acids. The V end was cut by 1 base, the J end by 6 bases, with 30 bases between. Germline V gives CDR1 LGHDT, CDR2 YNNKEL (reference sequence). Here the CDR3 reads CASSQVLVGWVQRGKNGYTF. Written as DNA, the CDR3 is TGTGCCAGCAGCCAAGTACTTGTCGGCTGGGTACAGCGGGGGAAAAATGGCTACACCTTC.

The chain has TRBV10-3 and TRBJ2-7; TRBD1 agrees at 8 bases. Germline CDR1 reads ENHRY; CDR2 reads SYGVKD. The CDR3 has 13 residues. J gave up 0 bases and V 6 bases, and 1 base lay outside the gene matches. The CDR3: CAIRDRASYEQYF. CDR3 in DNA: TGTGCCATCAGGGACAGGGCCTCCTACGAGCAGTACTTC.